This section outlines one T cell receptor (beta chain) sequence together with its context. Its specificity is unknown. The naive CD8 fraction comprised CD45RO-negative cells positively selected for CCR7 and excluded terminally differentiated effector memory CD45RA+ cells. The donors were all Caucasian adults (living in Nashville, Tennessee). The CDR3 extends over 15 amino acids. Germline CDR1 reads MNHEY; CDR2 reads SMNVEV (reference sequence). The germline V and J ends were trimmed by 5 bases and 5 bases, with 15 bases remaining between them. These data originate in a study of shared clonotypes between healthy human individuals. Here immunoSEQ multiplex PCR was the method, and the copy in TCRdb shows in-frame clones only, minus some. In the table there are hundreds of thousands of clones, around 95% of which are singletons. Study-level findings and limits: Specimens sampled were limited to blood, with tissue repertoires likely differing. The study's rarefaction showed incomplete sorted-subset sequencing despite large depth. Naive subsets usually exceeded memory subsets in estimated richness.

This sequence was found in a woman aged 25 to 39 in good health. The sample was naive CD8+ T cells sorted from blood. The V gene is TRBV27, the J gene TRBJ2-2; no firm D call. Here the CDR3 reads CASSEYPLWTGELFF. The CDR3 bases are TGTGCCAGCAGTGAATATCCGCTCTGGACCGGGGAGCTGTTTTTT.